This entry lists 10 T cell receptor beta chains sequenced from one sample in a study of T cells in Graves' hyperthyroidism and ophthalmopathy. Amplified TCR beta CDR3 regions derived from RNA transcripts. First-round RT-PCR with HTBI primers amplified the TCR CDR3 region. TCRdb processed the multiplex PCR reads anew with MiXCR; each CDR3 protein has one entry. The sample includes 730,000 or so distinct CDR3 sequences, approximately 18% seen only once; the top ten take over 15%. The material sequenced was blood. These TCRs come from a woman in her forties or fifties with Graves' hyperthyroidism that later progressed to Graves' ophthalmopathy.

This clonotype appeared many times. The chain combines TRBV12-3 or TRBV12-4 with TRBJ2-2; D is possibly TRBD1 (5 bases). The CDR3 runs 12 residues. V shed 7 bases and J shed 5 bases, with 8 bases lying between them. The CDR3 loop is CASTPGTGELFF. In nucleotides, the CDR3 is TGTGCCAGCACCCCAGGGACCGGGGAGCTGTTTTTT.

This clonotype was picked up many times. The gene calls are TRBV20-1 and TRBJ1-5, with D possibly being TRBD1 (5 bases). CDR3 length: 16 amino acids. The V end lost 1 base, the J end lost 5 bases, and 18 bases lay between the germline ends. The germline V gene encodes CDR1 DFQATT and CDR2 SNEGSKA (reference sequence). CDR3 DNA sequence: TGCAGTGCTAGAGCCTGGGGGGACCAATACGATCAGCCCCAGCATTTT. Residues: CSARAWGDQYDQPQHF.

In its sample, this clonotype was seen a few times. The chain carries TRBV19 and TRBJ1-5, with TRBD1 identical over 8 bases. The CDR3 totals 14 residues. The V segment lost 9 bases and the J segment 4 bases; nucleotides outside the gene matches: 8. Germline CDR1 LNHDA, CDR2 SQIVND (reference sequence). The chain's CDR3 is CASLADRANQPQHF. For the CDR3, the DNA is TGTGCCAGCTTAGCGGACAGGGCGAATCAGCCCCAGCATTTT. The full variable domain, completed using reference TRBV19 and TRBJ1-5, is DGGITQSPKYLFRKEGQNVTLSCEQNLNHDAMYWYRQDPGQGLRLIYYSQIVNDFQKGDIAEGYSVSREKKESFPLTVTSAQKNPTAFYLCASLADRANQPQHFGDGTRLSIL.

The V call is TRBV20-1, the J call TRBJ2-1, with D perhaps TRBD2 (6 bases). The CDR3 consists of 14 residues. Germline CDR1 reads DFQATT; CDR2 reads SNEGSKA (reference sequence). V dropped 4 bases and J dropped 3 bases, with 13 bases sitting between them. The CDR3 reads CSANRGSGYNEQFF. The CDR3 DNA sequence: TGCAGTGCTAACCGAGGTAGCGGCTACAATGAGCAGTTCTTC.

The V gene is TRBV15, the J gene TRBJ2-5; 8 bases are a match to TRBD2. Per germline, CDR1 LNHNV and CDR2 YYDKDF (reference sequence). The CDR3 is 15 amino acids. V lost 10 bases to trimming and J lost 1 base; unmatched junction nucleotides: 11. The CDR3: CASREGRGSQETQYF. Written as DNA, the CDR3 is TGTGCCAGCCGGGAGGGACGGGGAAGCCAAGAGACCCAGTACTTC.

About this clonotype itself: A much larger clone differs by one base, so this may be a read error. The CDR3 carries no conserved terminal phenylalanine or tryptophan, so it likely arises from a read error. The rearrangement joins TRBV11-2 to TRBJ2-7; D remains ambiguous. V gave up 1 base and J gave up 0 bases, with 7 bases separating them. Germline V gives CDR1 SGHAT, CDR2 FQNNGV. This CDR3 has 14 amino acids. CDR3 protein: CASSLVASSYEQYL. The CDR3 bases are TGTGCCAGCAGCTTAGTTGCCTCCTCCTACGAGCAGTACCTC.

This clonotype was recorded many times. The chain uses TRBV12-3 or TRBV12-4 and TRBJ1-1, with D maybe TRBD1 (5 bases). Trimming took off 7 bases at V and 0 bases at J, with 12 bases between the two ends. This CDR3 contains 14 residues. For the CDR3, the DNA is TGTGCCAGCACGGGGACGGAGATGAACACTGAAGCTTTCTTT. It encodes CASTGTEMNTEAFF.

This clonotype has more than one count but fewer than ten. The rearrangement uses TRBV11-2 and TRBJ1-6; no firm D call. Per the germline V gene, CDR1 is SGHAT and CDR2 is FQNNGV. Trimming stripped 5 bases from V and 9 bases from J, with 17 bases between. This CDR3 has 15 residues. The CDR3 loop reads CASSPGDDFISPLHF. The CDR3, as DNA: TGTGCCAGCAGCCCCGGGGATGATTTTATTTCACCCCTCCACTTT.

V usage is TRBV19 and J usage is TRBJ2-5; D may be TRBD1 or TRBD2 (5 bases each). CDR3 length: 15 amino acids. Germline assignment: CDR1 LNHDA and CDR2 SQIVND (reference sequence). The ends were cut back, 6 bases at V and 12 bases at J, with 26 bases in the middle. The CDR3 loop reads CASSLTPGTDSPKYF. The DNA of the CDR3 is TGTGCCAGTAGCTTAACCCCCGGGACGGACTCCCCAAAGTACTTC.

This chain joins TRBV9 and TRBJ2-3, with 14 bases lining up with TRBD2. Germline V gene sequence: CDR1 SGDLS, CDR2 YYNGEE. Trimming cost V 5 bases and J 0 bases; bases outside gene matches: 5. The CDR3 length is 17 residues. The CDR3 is CASSRTSGGTSTDTQYF. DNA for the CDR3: TGTGCCAGCAGTCGGACTAGCGGGGGGACCAGCACAGATACGCAGTATTTT. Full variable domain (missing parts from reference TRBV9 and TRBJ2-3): DSGVTQTPKHLITATGQRVTLRCSPRSGDLSVYWYQQSLDQGLQFLIQYYNGEERAKGNILERFSAQQFPDLHSELNLSSLELGDSALYFCASSRTSGGTSTDTQYFGPGTRLTVL.